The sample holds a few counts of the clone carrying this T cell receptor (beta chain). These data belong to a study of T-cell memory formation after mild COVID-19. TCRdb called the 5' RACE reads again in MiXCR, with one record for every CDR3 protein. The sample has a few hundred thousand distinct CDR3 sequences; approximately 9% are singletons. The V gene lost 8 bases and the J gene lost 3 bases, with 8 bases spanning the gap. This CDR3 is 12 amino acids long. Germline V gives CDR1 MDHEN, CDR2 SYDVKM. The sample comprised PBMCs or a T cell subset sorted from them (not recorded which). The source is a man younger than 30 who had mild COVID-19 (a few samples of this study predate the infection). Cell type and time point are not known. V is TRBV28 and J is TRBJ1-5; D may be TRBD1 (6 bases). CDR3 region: CASGDNNQPQHF. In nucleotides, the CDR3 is TGTGCCAGCGGGGACAACAATCAGCCCCAGCATTTT.